The TCR beta chain described here comes from a study of T-cell reconstitution after alpha-beta-depleted transplantation in children. It was with unique molecular identifiers that the TCRbeta library was prepared. TCRdb itself ran the PCR reads through MiXCR, one entry per CDR3 protein. Of roughly 400,000 distinct CDR3 sequences in the sample, about 45% were seen once. This clonotype showed up many times. Trimming took off 3 bases at V and 0 bases at J, with 8 bases between the two ends. The CDR3 sequence is 15 residues long. CDR1 is WSHSY and CDR2 is SAAADI in the germline V gene. The sequencing used PBMCs, collected before TCRalphabeta/CD19-depleted stem cell transplant. The sequence came from a girl aged 2-10 years with aplastic anemia, due to receive a stem cell transplant. V and J are TRBV10-2 and TRBJ2-2, with D unresolved. The CDR3 protein is CASSDGYANTGELFF. CDR3 DNA: TGCGCCAGCAGTGATGGCTACGCGAACACCGGGGAGCTGTTTTTT.